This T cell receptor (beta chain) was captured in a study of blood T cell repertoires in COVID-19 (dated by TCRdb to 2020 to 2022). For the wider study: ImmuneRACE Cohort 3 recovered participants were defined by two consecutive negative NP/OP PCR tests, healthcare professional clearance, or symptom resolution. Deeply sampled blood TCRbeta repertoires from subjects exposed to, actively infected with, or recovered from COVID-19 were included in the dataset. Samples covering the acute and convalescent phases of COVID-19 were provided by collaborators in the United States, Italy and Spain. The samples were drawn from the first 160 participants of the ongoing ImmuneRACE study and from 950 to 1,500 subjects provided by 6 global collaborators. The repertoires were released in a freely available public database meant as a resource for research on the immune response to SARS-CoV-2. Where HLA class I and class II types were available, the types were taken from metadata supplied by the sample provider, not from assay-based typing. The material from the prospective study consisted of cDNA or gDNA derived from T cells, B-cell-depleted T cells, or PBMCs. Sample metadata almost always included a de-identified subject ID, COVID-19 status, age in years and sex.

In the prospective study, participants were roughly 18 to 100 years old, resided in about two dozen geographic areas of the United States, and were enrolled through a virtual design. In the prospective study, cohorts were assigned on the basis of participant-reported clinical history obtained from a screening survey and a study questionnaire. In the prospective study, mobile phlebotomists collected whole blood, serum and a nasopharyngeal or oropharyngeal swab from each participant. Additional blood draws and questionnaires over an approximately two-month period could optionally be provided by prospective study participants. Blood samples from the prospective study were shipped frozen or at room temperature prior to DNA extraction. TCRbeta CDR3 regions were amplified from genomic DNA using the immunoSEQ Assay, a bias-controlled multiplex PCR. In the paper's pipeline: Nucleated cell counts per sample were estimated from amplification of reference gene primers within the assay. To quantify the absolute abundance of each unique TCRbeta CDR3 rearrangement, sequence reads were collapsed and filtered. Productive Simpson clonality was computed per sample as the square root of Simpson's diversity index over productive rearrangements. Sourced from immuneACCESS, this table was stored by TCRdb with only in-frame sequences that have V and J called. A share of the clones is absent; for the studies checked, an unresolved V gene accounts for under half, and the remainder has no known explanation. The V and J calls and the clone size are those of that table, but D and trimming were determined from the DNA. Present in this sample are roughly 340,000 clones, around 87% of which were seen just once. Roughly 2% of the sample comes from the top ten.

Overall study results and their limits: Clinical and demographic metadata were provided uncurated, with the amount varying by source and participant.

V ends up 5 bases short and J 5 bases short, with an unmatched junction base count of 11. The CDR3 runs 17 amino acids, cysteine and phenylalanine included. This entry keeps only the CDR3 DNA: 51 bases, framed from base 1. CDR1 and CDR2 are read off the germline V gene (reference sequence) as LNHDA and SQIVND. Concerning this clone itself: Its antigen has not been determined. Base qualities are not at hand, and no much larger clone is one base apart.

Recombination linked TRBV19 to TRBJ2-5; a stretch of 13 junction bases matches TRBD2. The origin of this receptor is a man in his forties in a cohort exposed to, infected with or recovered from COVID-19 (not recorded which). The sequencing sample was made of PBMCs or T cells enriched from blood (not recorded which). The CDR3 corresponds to CASSPGTSGASLETQYF. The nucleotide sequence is TGTGCCAGTAGTCCTGGGACTAGCGGGGCCTCGTTGGAGACCCAGTACTTC.